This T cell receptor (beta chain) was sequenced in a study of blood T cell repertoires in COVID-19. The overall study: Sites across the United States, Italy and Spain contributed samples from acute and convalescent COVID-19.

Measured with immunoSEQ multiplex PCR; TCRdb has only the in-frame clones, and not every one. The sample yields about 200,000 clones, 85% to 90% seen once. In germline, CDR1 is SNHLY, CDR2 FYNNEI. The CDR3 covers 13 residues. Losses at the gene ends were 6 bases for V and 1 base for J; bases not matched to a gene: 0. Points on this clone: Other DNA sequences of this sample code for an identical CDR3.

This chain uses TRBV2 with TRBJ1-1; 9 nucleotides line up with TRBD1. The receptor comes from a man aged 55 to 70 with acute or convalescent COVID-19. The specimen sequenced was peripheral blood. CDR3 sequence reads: CASRGQGNTEAFF. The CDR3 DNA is TGTGCCAGCAGGGGACAGGGGAACACTGAAGCTTTCTTT.